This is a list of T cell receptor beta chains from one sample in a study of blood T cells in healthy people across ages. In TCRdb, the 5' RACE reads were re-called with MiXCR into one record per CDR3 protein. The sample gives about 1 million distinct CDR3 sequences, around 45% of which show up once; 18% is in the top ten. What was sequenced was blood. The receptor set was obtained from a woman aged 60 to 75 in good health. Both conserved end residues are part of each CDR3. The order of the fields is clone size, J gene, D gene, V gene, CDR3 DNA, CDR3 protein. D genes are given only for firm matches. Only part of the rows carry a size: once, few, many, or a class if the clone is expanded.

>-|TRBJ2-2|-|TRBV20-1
TGCAGTGCTACCACTGGGAACACCGGGGAGCTGTTTTTT
CSATTGNTGELFF
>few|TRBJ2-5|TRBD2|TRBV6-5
TGTGCCAGCAGTCCCGGGCGGGAGAGTTACGAGACCCAGTACTTC
CASSPGRESYETQYF
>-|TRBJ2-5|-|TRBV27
TGTGCCAGCAGACCTAGTCCCGGGACCACCACCGGAGAGCAGTACTTC
CASRPSPGTTTGEQYF
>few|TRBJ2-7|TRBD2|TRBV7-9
TGTGCCAGCAGCCGAACGGGACTAGCGGAATACGAGCAGTACTTC
CASSRTGLAEYEQYF
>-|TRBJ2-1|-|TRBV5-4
TGTGCCAGCAGCTTGGGAGGACCCGCCTACAATGAGCAGTTCTTC
CASSLGGPAYNEQFF
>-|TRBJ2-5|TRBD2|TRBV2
TGTGCCAGCAAGGGAGGGGTAGGAGAGACCCAGTACTTC
CASKGGVGETQYF
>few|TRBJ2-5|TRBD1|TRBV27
TGTGCCAGCAAGGACAGGGATGTTGGAGAGACCCAGTACTTC
CASKDRDVGETQYF
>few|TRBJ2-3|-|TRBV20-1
TGCAGTGCTAGCCAGACAGATACGCAGTATTTT
CSASQTDTQYF
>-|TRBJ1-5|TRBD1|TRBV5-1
TGCGCCAGCAGCGGGGTCTACACAGGGGATCATGGCACAGATACGCAGCATTTT
CASSGVYTGDHGTDTQHF
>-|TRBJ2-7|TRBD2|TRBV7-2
TGTGCCAGCACCATAGTGGGGACTAGCGGGTACGAGCAGTACTTC
CASTIVGTSGYEQYF
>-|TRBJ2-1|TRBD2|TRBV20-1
TGCAGTCGTGATAATTCACTAGCGGGAGGTTGTGAGCAGTTCTTC
CSRDNSLAGGCEQFF
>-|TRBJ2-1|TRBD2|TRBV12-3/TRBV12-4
TGTGCCAGCAGCCCGGCCGCTAGCGGGATCGTCTACAATGAGCAGTTCTTC
CASSPAASGIVYNEQFF
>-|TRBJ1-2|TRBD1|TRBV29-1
TGCAGCGTTCCTTCGGACAGGGTGTATGGCTACACCTTC
CSVPSDRVYGYTF
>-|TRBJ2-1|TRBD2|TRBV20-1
TGCAGTGCTAGGGTGGCGGGCGGGAGGTACAATGAGCAGTTCTTC
CSARVAGGRYNEQFF
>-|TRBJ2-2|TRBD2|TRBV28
TGTGCCAGCAGTTTATTGGGCGGGAGGGCCCACACCGGGGAGCTGTTTTTT
CASSLLGGRAHTGELFF
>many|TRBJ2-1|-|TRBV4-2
TGTGCCAGCAGCCAAGACCGGGGGCCCAATGAGCAGTTCTTC
CASSQDRGPNEQFF
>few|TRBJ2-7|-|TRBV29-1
TGCAGCGTTGAATTTCGGACCTCCAGGGGTGGAAACGAGCAGTACTTC
CSVEFRTSRGGNEQYF